Below, 24 T cell receptor beta chains from the same sample are listed, as sequenced in a study of cytomegalovirus exposure and HLA in healthy donors. Primers included in the PCR were 60 Vbeta and 13 Jbeta primers. This table comes from immunoSEQ multiplex PCR, and its TCRdb copy is limited to in-frame clones, with some not included. The sample consists of under 200,000 clones, around four fifths of them appearing once. Sequencing was performed on PBMCs. Source of these receptors: a female donor in good health and CMV-seronegative.

In DNA, the CDR3 is TGTGCCAGCAGCCGGGGTTTCAGGGGGCGGGAGACCCAGTACTTC. Translated, it gives CASSRGFRGRETQYF. V gene TRBV11-2 combines with J gene TRBJ2-5; 8 bases are shared with TRBD1. The germline V gene has CDR1 SGHAT and CDR2 FQNNGV. This CDR3 contains 15 residues. The V segment lost 5 bases and the J segment 5 bases; nucleotides outside the gene matches: 10.

V is TRBV6-1 and J is TRBJ2-1; the match to TRBD2 covers 12 bases. Losses at the gene ends were 1 base for V and 11 bases for J; bases not matched to a gene: 0. CDR3 length: 13 amino acids. Germline-derived CDR1 and CDR2 are MNHNS and SASEGT. CDR3 coding DNA: TGTGCCAGCAGTGAAGGGACTAGCGGGAAGCAGTTCTTC. Its translation is CASSEGTSGKQFF.

V and J are TRBV5-6 and TRBJ2-7; 7 bases are shared with TRBD1. After removal of 4 bases from V and 4 bases from J, the junction contained 2 bases not matched to a gene. CDR1 and CDR2 from the germline V gene are SGHDT and YYEEEE. The CDR3 has 12 amino acids. CDR3 sequence: CASSPGGYEQYF. The CDR3 DNA sequence: TGTGCCAGCAGCCCAGGGGGATACGAGCAGTACTTC.

The table lists this clone with a count of one. V is TRBV5-1 and J is TRBJ1-2; TRBD1 agrees at 10 bases. V shed 5 bases, J shed 2 bases, and the junction held 12 bases outside the gene matches. CDR3 length: 17 residues. Germline CDR1 is SGHRS and CDR2 is YFSETQ. The CDR3 is CASSMNAPGQGNYGYTF. For the CDR3, the DNA is TGCGCCAGCAGTATGAACGCCCCGGGACAGGGGAACTATGGCTACACCTTC.

This rearrangement joins TRBV28 to TRBJ2-1; 14 nucleotides line up with TRBD2. CDR1 is MDHEN, CDR2 SYDVKM, per germline. This CDR3 is built from 16 residues. J gave up 5 bases and V 6 bases, and 6 bases lay outside the gene matches. The chain's CDR3 is CASSSQGLAGDNEQFF. CDR3 bases: TGTGCCAGCAGCTCTCAGGGACTAGCGGGAGACAATGAGCAGTTCTTC. Together with reference TRBV28 and TRBJ2-1, the CDR3 gives the full variable domain: DVKVTQSSRYLVKRTGEKVFLECVQDMDHENMFWYRQDPGLGLRLIYFSYDVKMKEKGDIPEGYSVSREKKERFSLILESASTNQTSMYLCASSSQGLAGDNEQFFGPGTRLTVL.

This clone came up a few times. In nucleotides, the CDR3 is TGTGCCAGCTCACCGGGACAGGGAACCTACGAGCAGTACTTC. It translates to CASSPGQGTYEQYF. This rearrangement joins TRBV18 to TRBJ2-7, with 9 bases fitting TRBD1. The V and J ends lost 3 bases and 2 bases, in that order; junction bases with no gene match: 2. Per the germline V gene, CDR1 is KGHSH and CDR2 is LQKENI. There are 14 residues in the CDR3. The variable domain in full, with the rest retrieved from reference TRBV18 and TRBJ2-7, is NAGVMQNPRHLVRRRGQEARLRCSPMKGHSHVYWYRQLPEEGLKFMVYLQKENIIDESGMPKERFSAEFPKEGPSILRIQQVVRGDSAAYFCASSPGQGTYEQYFGPGTRLTVT.

This clone came up a few times. Other DNA sequences of this sample code for an identical CDR3. As DNA, the CDR3 is TGCAGCGTTGCGACTAGCGGGATATCTGTAGGGGAGCTGTTTTTT. It specifies CSVATSGISVGELFF. The rearrangement joins TRBV29-1 to TRBJ2-2; 11 positions agree with TRBD2. After removal of 4 bases from V and 8 bases from J, the junction contained 9 bases not matched to a gene. Germline-derived CDR1 and CDR2 are SQVTM and ANQGSEA. This CDR3 is built from 15 residues.

The chain couples TRBV27 to TRBJ2-7; D is perhaps TRBD2 (5 bases). CDR3 length equals 13 residues. V was pared by 4 bases and J by 6 bases, with 13 bases between. CDR1 and CDR2 (germline): MNHEY, SMNVEV (reference sequence). The CDR3 reads CASSWSGSGEQYF. The CDR3 nucleotides read TGTGCCAGCAGTTGGTCGGGGAGTGGCGAGCAGTACTTC.

V is TRBV28 and J is TRBJ1-2; 7 bases are a match to TRBD1. The CDR3 contains 15 residues. CDR1 MDHEN and CDR2 SYDVKM come from the germline V gene. With V trimmed by 6 bases and J by 7 bases, 14 bases remained unmatched. The CDR3 here is CASSPETGVASGYTF. CDR3 DNA: TGTGCCAGCAGCCCTGAAACAGGGGTGGCGAGTGGCTACACCTTC.

The V call is TRBV28, the J call TRBJ1-6; 10 bases agree with TRBD1. Germline CDR1 MDHEN, CDR2 SYDVKM. The length of the CDR3 is 17 residues. The ends lost 6 bases at V and 11 bases at J; junction bases unmatched: 16. In DNA form, the CDR3 reads TGTGCCAGCAGGCCGCATGCCGGGACAGGGGATCCGGCACCCCTCCACTTT. Translated, it gives CASRPHAGTGDPAPLHF.

Regarding this clone: Other nucleotide sequences in the sample specify the same CDR3. The J gene is TRBJ2-5, the V gene TRBV27; 9 nucleotides agree with TRBD1. The CDR3 is 13 amino acids. J lost 5 bases, V lost 6 bases, and 4 bases had no gene match. The germline V gene has CDR1 MNHEY and CDR2 SMNVEV (reference sequence). DNA for the CDR3: TGTGCCAGCAGGGGGACAGGGAAGGAGACCCAGTACTTC. Protein: CASRGTGKETQYF.

The CDR3 DNA is TGTGCCAGCATCTCGGGACTAGCGGGAGGGGCCGAGCAGTTCTTC. Protein: CASISGLAGGAEQFF. The rearrangement joins TRBV6-1 to TRBJ2-1, with 16 bases identical to TRBD2. With 7 bases clipped from V and 10 bases from J, the junction kept 7 bases outside the gene matches. CDR3 size: 15 residues. Germline CDR1 is MNHNS and CDR2 is SASEGT.

The CDR3 bases are TGTGCCAGCAGTTTACTTGGGACAGGGGGTCCCAAAAACATTCAGTACTTC. Its translation: CASSLLGTGGPKNIQYF. The chain carries TRBV28 and TRBJ2-4; TRBD1 agrees at 11 bases. V shed 2 bases, J shed 2 bases, and the junction held 5 bases outside the gene matches. Germline V gene sequence: CDR1 MDHEN, CDR2 SYDVKM. The length of the CDR3 is 17 residues.

The chain employs TRBV9 and TRBJ1-2; a possible D gene is TRBD1 (5 bases). The CDR3 extends over 16 amino acids. Trimming took 1 base from V and 1 from J, leaving 14 bases between them. Looked up from germline, CDR1 is SGDLS and CDR2 is YYNGEE. The chain's CDR3 is CASSVRPRQGNYGYTF. Written as DNA, the CDR3 is TGTGCCAGCAGCGTAAGACCTCGTCAGGGTAACTATGGCTACACCTTC.

The DNA for the CDR3 is TGTGCCAGCAGCTTAGGGGGGCAGGGCTTAGCCTACGAGCAGTACTTC. Encoded protein: CASSLGGQGLAYEQYF. V usage is TRBV7-2 and J usage is TRBJ2-7; tentatively, D is TRBD1 (6 bases). V lost 1 base to trimming and J lost 2 bases, with 15 bases between them. The CDR3 consists of 16 residues. Germline V gives CDR1 SGHTA, CDR2 FQGNSA. Full variable domain (missing parts from reference TRBV7-2 and TRBJ2-7): GAGVSQSPSNKVTEKGKDVELRCDPISGHTALYWYRQSLGQGLEFLIYFQGNSAPDKSGLPSDRFSAERTGGSVSTLTIQRTQQEDSAVYLCASSLGGQGLAYEQYFGPGTRLTVT.

The rearrangement links TRBV6-6 to TRBJ2-7; tentatively, D is TRBD1 (5 bases). This CDR3 is 15 amino acids long. The germline V gene encodes CDR1 MNHNY and CDR2 SVGAGI (reference sequence). V shed 0 bases and J shed 2 bases, with 11 bases lying between them. The CDR3 DNA is TGTGCCAGCAGTTACTCTAAGGGGCTCACCTACGAGCAGTACTTC. Amino acids: CASSYSKGLTYEQYF.

Here the CDR3 DNA reads TGTGCCAGCAGCGTAGGGCAGGGGGCTCCATATAACTATGGCTACACCTTC. Translating gives CASSVGQGAPYNYGYTF. The chain has TRBV9 and TRBJ1-2; the match to TRBD1 covers 8 bases. The germline V gene encodes CDR1 SGDLS and CDR2 YYNGEE. The CDR3 loop spans 17 amino acids. The J segment lost 1 base and the V segment lost 0 bases, leaving 8 bases of the junction unmatched.

This clone was detected a few times. The CDR3 region has the DNA TGTGCCATCAGTGATGTAAAGGTCGGGGAGACCCAGTACTTC. Translating it yields CAISDVKVGETQYF. The rearrangement uses TRBV10-3 and TRBJ2-5; no clear D. CDR3 length: 14 amino acids. CDR1 is ENHRY, CDR2 SYGVKD, per germline. Deletions cut 3 bases from V and 5 bases from J, with 13 bases between.

V gene TRBV7-2 combines with J gene TRBJ2-7; D call uncertain. CDR3 size: 13 residues. The V end lost 5 bases, the J end lost 3 bases, and 11 bases lay between the germline ends. CDR1 SGHTA and CDR2 FQGNSA come from the germline V gene. The DNA for the CDR3 is TGTGCCAGCAGCGGAGCCCCAGACTACGAGCAGTACTTC. Amino acid sequence: CASSGAPDYEQYF. Full variable domain (missing parts from reference TRBV7-2 and TRBJ2-7): GAGVSQSPSNKVTEKGKDVELRCDPISGHTALYWYRQSLGQGLEFLIYFQGNSAPDKSGLPSDRFSAERTGGSVSTLTIQRTQQEDSAVYLCASSGAPDYEQYFGPGTRLTVT.

The rearrangement uses TRBV2 and TRBJ1-4; 12 bases line up with TRBD1. The germline V gene encodes CDR1 SNHLY and CDR2 FYNNEI. Germline trimming cut 0 bases from V and 7 bases from J; bases unmatched to any gene: 6. This CDR3 has 17 amino acids. Here the CDR3 reads CASSEAGTGGLGEKLFF. The CDR3 region has the DNA TGTGCCAGCAGTGAAGCGGGGACAGGGGGCCTGGGTGAAAAACTGTTTTTT. The entire variable domain, with the rest obtained from reference TRBV2 and TRBJ1-4, is as follows: EPEVTQTPSHQVTQMGQEVILRCVPISNHLYFYWYRQILGQKVEFLVSFYNNEISEKSEIFDDQFSVERPDGSNFTLKIRSTKLEDSAMYFCASSEAGTGGLGEKLFFGSGTQLSVL.

The V gene is TRBV5-4, the J gene TRBJ2-3, with 9 bases aligning to TRBD2. The CDR3 is 15 amino acids. Losses at the gene ends were 5 bases for V and 1 base for J; bases not matched to a gene: 5. Looked up from germline, CDR1 is SGHNT and CDR2 is YYREEE (reference sequence). The CDR3 spells CASRFAGGRTDTQYF. CDR3 DNA sequence: TGTGCCAGCAGATTCGCGGGGGGGCGCACAGATACGCAGTATTTT.

In nucleotides, the CDR3 is TGCGCCAGCAGCCCCAGAACCCCGACTGGCACAGATACGCAGTATTTT. Amino acid sequence: CASSPRTPTGTDTQYF. The gene calls are TRBV4-3 and TRBJ2-3; unclear D gene. Germline CDR1 is LGHNA and CDR2 is YSLEER. The CDR3 extends over 16 amino acids. Between the trimmed V and J ends, which lost 4 bases and 1 base, there was a span of 15 bases.

The CDR3 region has the DNA TGTGCCAGCAGTTTGTCGCAGGGCGACTCTGGGGCCAACGTCCTGACTTTC. Encoded protein: CASSLSQGDSGANVLTF. The V gene is TRBV27, the J gene TRBJ2-6; D may be TRBD1 (5 bases). V lost 3 bases and J lost 0, with 12 bases in between. Germline CDR1 is MNHEY and CDR2 is SMNVEV (reference sequence). The CDR3 extends over 17 amino acids.

The rearrangement links TRBV4-3 to TRBJ1-1; D is possibly TRBD1 (6 bases). This CDR3 has 15 amino acids. The germline gives CDR1 LGHNA, CDR2 YSLEER. V dropped 4 bases and J dropped 0 bases, with 12 bases sitting between them. CDR3 nucleotides: TGCGCCAGCAGCCCTACCGGGACAATGAACACTGAAGCTTTCTTT. This translates into CASSPTGTMNTEAFF.